This T cell receptor beta chain comes out of a study of T-cell reconstitution after alpha-beta-depleted transplantation in children. Study-wide findings and caveats: Where alpha-beta T cells came from about two months after transplant was reportedly several hundred expanded graft clones. Surviving recipient T cells and thymic progenitors produced the high day-60 TCRbeta diversity seen in some patients. From newly produced T cells came most of the T-cell counts and diversity one year after transplant.

The library targeted TCRbeta and was prepared with unique molecular identifiers. TCRdb re-called the PCR reads with MiXCR, one entry per CDR3 protein. Of around 45,000 distinct CDR3 sequences detected, about 47% appear once; the ten largest clones hold more than 30%. About this clonotype itself: Antigen: not known.

The receptor comes from a boy under two years old with SCID, due to receive a stem cell transplant. The source was peripheral blood, collected before TCRalphabeta/CD19-depleted stem cell transplant.

The CDR3 DNA is TGTGCCAGTAGGGTTAGCGGCACCGGGGAGCTGTTTTTT. Encoded protein: CASRVSGTGELFF. The chain couples TRBV7-8 to TRBJ2-2; the D gene is possibly TRBD2 (6 bases). The CDR3 sequence is 13 residues long. The germline V gene encodes CDR1 SGHVS and CDR2 FQNEAQ. V was shortened by 9 bases and J by 4 bases, with 12 bases between the two germline ends.